The entry below describes one T cell receptor beta chain. Its cognate antigen is unknown. Healthy bone marrow donors made up the cohort. The sample is drawn from a study of cytomegalovirus exposure and HLA in healthy donors. General study findings and limits: Sequences of the TCR beta chain were said to predict the HLA-A and HLA-B alleles of most subjects accurately.

A multiplex PCR was run with 60 Vbeta primers and 13 Jbeta primers. The protocol was immunoSEQ multiplex PCR, while the TCRdb copy is restricted to in-frame clones and leaves out a portion. The sample shows approximately 140,000 clones, over 65% of them seen only once. Germline CDR1 is SGHDT and CDR2 is YYEEEE. Trimming cost V 2 bases and J 0 bases; bases outside gene matches: 7. The CDR3 is 17 residues long. This receptor was taken from a man aged 35 to 55 in good health and CMV-seropositive. The chain employs TRBV5-6 and TRBJ2-1, with 8 bases that match TRBD2. Sequencing used PBMCs. CDR3 DNA sequence: TGTGCCAGCAGCTTCCGAGCGGGGGCAAGCTCCTACAATGAGCAGTTCTTC. Its translation: CASSFRAGASSYNEQFF.